The 32 T cell receptor beta chains in this list originate from one sample, sequenced in a study of cytomegalovirus exposure and HLA in healthy donors. PCR used 60 Vbeta primers and 13 Jbeta primers. Using immunoSEQ multiplex PCR, the repertoire was profiled, and TCRdb retains in-frame clones only, with some absent. This sample yields 150,000 to 200,000 clones, of which approximately 82% are seen a single time; about 11% belongs to the top ten. Sequenced: PBMCs. The receptors stem from a man aged 18-30 years in good health and CMV-seropositive.

V and J are TRBV2 and TRBJ2-7; 8 bases are shared with TRBD2. J was trimmed by 2 bases and V by 2 bases; bases with no gene match: 8. Germline values: CDR1 SNHLY, CDR2 FYNNEI. This CDR3 is 16 amino acids long. The CDR3 protein is CASSERASGPTYEQYF. CDR3 bases: TGTGCCAGCAGTGAAAGGGCTAGCGGGCCGACCTACGAGCAGTACTTC.

J is TRBJ1-1 and V is TRBV28, with a tentative D call TRBD1 (5 bases). The CDR3 is 15 amino acids. Germline V gene sequence: CDR1 MDHEN, CDR2 SYDVKM. V was trimmed by 4 bases and J by 5 bases, leaving 17 bases between them. The DNA for the CDR3 is TGTGCCAGCAGTTCCGGACAAAGGGCGCGGACTGAAGCTTTCTTT. Amino acids: CASSSGQRARTEAFF.

Worth noting for this clone: Within the sample, other DNA sequences also encode this same CDR3. The rearrangement uses TRBV2 and TRBJ2-5; D is possibly TRBD2 (6 bases). V was pared by 5 bases and J by 5 bases, with 12 bases between. CDR1 and CDR2 from the germline V gene are SNHLY and FYNNEI. The CDR3 sequence is 13 residues long. The chain's CDR3 is CASSLAGRETQYF. CDR3 bases: TGTGCCAGCAGTCTGGCGGGGAGGGAGACCCAGTACTTC.

The chain carries TRBV6-5 and TRBJ2-5; 9 bases are a match to TRBD1. Germline assignment: CDR1 MNHEY and CDR2 SVGAGI. There are 13 residues in the CDR3. After removal of 5 bases from V and 9 bases from J, the junction contained 7 bases not matched to a gene. The CDR3 DNA is TGTGCCAGCAGTGGTGGGGACAGGGAGGCCCAGTACTTC. Protein: CASSGGDREAQYF.

The chain has TRBV2 and TRBJ2-3; TRBD1 might be the D (6 bases). The V and J ends lost 5 bases and 2 bases respectively, with 8 bases between them. The CDR3 contains 13 residues. CDR1 and CDR2 from the germline V gene are SNHLY and FYNNEI. CDR3 DNA sequence: TGTGCCAGCAGTCGGGACAACACAGATACGCAGTATTTT. It is translated as CASSRDNTDTQYF.

The CDR3 loop is CASSETGLYTDTQYF. The CDR3 nucleotides read TGTGCCAGCAGCGAGACGGGACTCTACACAGATACGCAGTATTTT. The chain employs TRBV9 and TRBJ2-3, with a weak D call TRBD2 (6 bases). Germline CDR1 and CDR2: SGDLS and YYNGEE. Trimming took off 3 bases at V and 2 bases at J, with 13 bases between the two ends. The length of the CDR3 is 15 residues.

The V gene is TRBV28, the J gene TRBJ1-5; possible D gene TRBD1, 6 bases. Germline V gene lookup returns CDR1 MDHEN and CDR2 SYDVKM. V shed 3 bases and J shed 7 bases, with 13 bases lying between them. This CDR3 is 14 amino acids long. CDR3 residues: CASSLGGRRQPQHF. The CDR3 nucleotides are TGTGCCAGCAGTTTGGGGGGGCGTAGGCAGCCCCAGCATTTT.

The chain employs TRBV10-3 and TRBJ2-1; tentative D call: TRBD1 (5 bases). CDR1 is ENHRY and CDR2 is SYGVKD in the germline V gene. The CDR3 length is 12 residues. Trimming removed 10 bases at V and 3 bases at J, with 10 bases between. The CDR3 bases are TGTGCCACTCAGGGTCGCTACAATGAGCAGTTCTTC. Its protein product is CATQGRYNEQFF.

The genes are TRBV28 and TRBJ2-5, with 7 bases that match TRBD1. This CDR3 is built from 16 residues. J was trimmed by 2 bases and V by 6 bases; bases with no gene match: 12. Germline V gene lookup returns CDR1 MDHEN and CDR2 SYDVKM. The CDR3 is CASSPDGTADQETQYF. The CDR3 region has the DNA TGTGCCAGCAGCCCAGACGGGACAGCAGATCAAGAGACCCAGTACTTC. Using reference TRBV28 and TRBJ2-5 for the parts outside the CDR3, the full variable domain is DVKVTQSSRYLVKRTGEKVFLECVQDMDHENMFWYRQDPGLGLRLIYFSYDVKMKEKGDIPEGYSVSREKKERFSLILESASTNQTSMYLCASSPDGTADQETQYFGPGTRLLVL.

This clone was detected once. V is TRBV6-5 and J is TRBJ1-1, with a tentative D call TRBD1 (5 bases). The V gene's germline CDR1 is MNHEY and CDR2 SVGAGI. The V and J ends lost 0 bases and 2 bases respectively, with 13 bases between them. This CDR3 is 16 amino acids long. CDR3 region: CASSYSRFQGNTEAFF. The CDR3 DNA follows: TGTGCCAGCAGTTACTCTCGCTTCCAGGGAAACACTGAAGCTTTCTTT.

J is TRBJ2-3 and V is TRBV6-1; no clear D gene. This CDR3 has 12 amino acids. Trimming stripped 8 bases from V and 2 bases from J, with 8 bases between. Germline-derived CDR1 and CDR2 are MNHNS and SASEGT. The CDR3 DNA sequence: TGTGCCAGCTCTTACAACACAGATACGCAGTATTTT. This gives the protein CASSYNTDTQYF.

This chain uses TRBV30 with TRBJ1-1, with 7 positions matching TRBD1. Germline CDR1 GTSNPN, CDR2 SVGIG (reference sequence). The CDR3 has 14 residues. V gave up 0 bases and J gave up 7 bases; unmatched junction bases: 8. The chain's CDR3 is CAWSVVGGQSEAFF. The CDR3 nucleotides are TGTGCCTGGAGTGTAGTAGGGGGACAGAGTGAAGCTTTCTTT.

Only one count was recorded for this clone. The genes are TRBV28 and TRBJ2-2, with D perhaps matching TRBD2 (6 bases). The CDR3 is 15 residues long. Trimming removed 6 bases at V and 1 base at J, with 12 bases between. Germline assignment: CDR1 MDHEN and CDR2 SYDVKM. The CDR3 loop is CASRSGGGNTGELFF. CDR3 bases: TGTGCCAGCAGGAGTGGGGGAGGGAACACCGGGGAGCTGTTTTTT.

J is TRBJ2-2 and V is TRBV7-2; 9 bases align to TRBD1. The germline gives CDR1 SGHTA, CDR2 FQGNSA. This CDR3 comprises 15 residues. V was clipped by 3 bases and J by 7 bases; unmatched bases: 6. This CDR3 reads CASSFQQGAGGELFF. CDR3 DNA sequence: TGTGCCAGCAGCTTCCAACAGGGGGCGGGCGGGGAGCTGTTTTTT.

This clone was recorded once. The rearrangement joins TRBV30 to TRBJ2-1; 15 nucleotides agree with TRBD2. From germline, CDR1 is GTSNPN and CDR2 SVGIG (reference sequence). V gave up 0 bases and J gave up 7 bases; unmatched junction bases: 7. The CDR3 is made up of 17 amino acids. This CDR3 reads CAWSVPGGTSGRNEQFF. In nucleotides, the CDR3 is TGTGCCTGGAGTGTACCAGGTGGGACTAGCGGGAGGAATGAGCAGTTCTTC.

The CDR3 DNA sequence: TGCAGTGCCCAGAACAATGAGCAGTTCTTC. Its protein is CSAQNNEQFF. J is TRBJ2-1 and V is TRBV20-1; D unclear. The CDR3 runs 10 residues. Germline-derived CDR1 and CDR2 are DFQATT and SNEGSKA (reference sequence). The V gene lost 6 bases and the J gene lost 5 bases, with 5 bases spanning the gap.

V usage is TRBV5-4 and J usage is TRBJ2-7; 7 nucleotides align to TRBD2. J lost 3 bases, V lost 0 bases, and 12 bases had no gene match. Per the germline V gene, CDR1 is SGHNT and CDR2 is YYREEE (reference sequence). The length of the CDR3 is 17 residues. The CDR3 DNA reads TGTGCCAGCAGCTTGGGTGGCGGGAGAGGTCGGGTCTACGAGCAGTACTTC. Its translation is CASSLGGGRGRVYEQYF.

The chain joins TRBV7-9 to TRBJ2-7; 7 nucleotides line up with TRBD1. The germline gives CDR1 SEHNR, CDR2 FQNEAQ (reference sequence). After removal of 5 bases from V and 5 bases from J, the junction contained 6 bases not matched to a gene. CDR3 size: 13 residues. CDR3: CASSIQGSDEQYF. CDR3 coding DNA: TGTGCCAGCAGCATACAGGGGTCTGACGAGCAGTACTTC.

This chain uses TRBV29-1 with TRBJ1-5; the D gene is possibly TRBD1 (5 bases). This CDR3 is built from 13 residues. V was cut by 1 base and J by 3 bases, with 7 bases left in between. Germline assignment: CDR1 SQVTM and CDR2 ANQGSEA. CDR3 bases: TGCAGCGTTGAAGTGGGGCCCAATCAGCCCCAGCATTTT. It encodes CSVEVGPNQPQHF.

This clone has more than one count but fewer than ten. The chain links TRBV27 to TRBJ2-3, with 15 bases that match TRBD2. Germline V gene sequence: CDR1 MNHEY, CDR2 SMNVEV (reference sequence). V shed 3 bases, J shed 5 bases, and the junction held 6 bases outside the gene matches. The CDR3 runs to 17 residues. The CDR3 nucleotides read TGTGCCAGCAGTTTTTGGACTAGCGGGAGGGGTGAAGATACGCAGTATTTT. Encoded protein: CASSFWTSGRGEDTQYF.

The rearrangement uses TRBV28 and TRBJ2-5, with 12 positions matching TRBD2. From germline, CDR1 is MDHEN and CDR2 SYDVKM. The V segment lost 1 base and the J segment 4 bases; nucleotides outside the gene matches: 4. CDR3 size: 16 residues. Written as DNA, the CDR3 is TGTGCCAGCAGTTTATCTAGCGGGAGGGCCCGAGAGACCCAGTACTTC. Translated, it gives CASSLSSGRARETQYF.

This sequence joins TRBV7-2 and TRBJ2-5; D uncertain. This CDR3 is built from 12 residues. The V end lost 6 bases, the J end lost 5 bases, and 10 bases lay between the germline ends. The germline V gene encodes CDR1 SGHTA and CDR2 FQGNSA. As DNA, the CDR3 is TGTGCCAGCAGTCTAAGTGAGGAGACCCAGTACTTC. This translates into CASSLSEETQYF.

The chain recombines TRBV27 with TRBJ2-7; no clear D. The V gene lost 5 bases and the J gene lost 5 bases, with 10 bases spanning the gap. The CDR3 runs 12 residues. Per the germline V gene, CDR1 is MNHEY and CDR2 is SMNVEV (reference sequence). CDR3 nucleotides: TGTGCCAGCAGTAGCAACCCGGACGAGCAGTACTTC. Translation: CASSSNPDEQYF.

The rearrangement joins TRBV19 to TRBJ2-1; 9 positions match TRBD2. Per germline, CDR1 LNHDA and CDR2 SQIVND (reference sequence). The CDR3 is 17 residues long. The J segment lost 4 bases and the V segment lost 2 bases, leaving 9 bases of the junction unmatched. CDR3 sequence reads: CASSISLTSGDYNEQFF. The CDR3 nucleotides are TGTGCCAGTAGTATATCCCTGACTAGCGGAGATTACAATGAGCAGTTCTTC.

This clone was seen more than once but under ten times. The gene calls are TRBV7-8 and TRBJ1-2, with 8 positions matching TRBD1. The V segment lost 4 bases and the J segment 8 bases; nucleotides outside the gene matches: 12. The germline V gene encodes CDR1 SGHVS and CDR2 FQNEAQ. CDR3 size: 15 residues. CDR3 in DNA: TGTGCCAGCAGCTCTTTACTGCCGGACAGGGACGGCTACACCTTC. Translating gives CASSSLLPDRDGYTF.

Notes on this clone: One junction end does not reproduce the germline sequence, and a read error may be involved. This CDR3 is CASSEGLRDEIF. The CDR3 DNA is TGTGCCAGCAGCGAGGGACTCCGGGATGAAATCTTC. V gene TRBV5-4 combines with J gene TRBJ2-1; TRBD2 might be the D (6 bases). The CDR3 sequence is 12 residues long. Per germline, CDR1 SGHNT and CDR2 YYREEE (reference sequence).

V and J are TRBV7-3 and TRBJ2-5; D is perhaps TRBD1 (5 bases). CDR3 length: 13 amino acids. CDR1 is SGHTA and CDR2 is FQGTGA in the germline V gene. Trimming removed 4 bases from V and 5 bases from J, with 11 bases in between. CDR3 DNA sequence: TGTGCCAGCAGCTCTGGGGCTTTGGAGACCCAGTACTTC. Translation: CASSSGALETQYF. The variable domain in full, completed from reference TRBV7-3 and TRBJ2-5, reads GAGVSQTPSNKVTEKGKYVELRCDPISGHTALYWYRQSLGQGPEFLIYFQGTGAADDSGLPNDRFFAVRPEGSVSTLKIQRTERGDSAVYLCASSSGALETQYFGPGTRLLVL.

In this sample, this clone turned up a few times. V and J are TRBV30 and TRBJ2-7; TRBD1 matches at 8 bases. Germline CDR1 is GTSNPN and CDR2 is SVGIG (reference sequence). V shed 1 base, J shed 1 base, and the junction held 0 bases outside the gene matches. This CDR3 region has 13 residues. CDR3 bases: TGTGCCTGGAGTGGACAGGGGTCCTACGAGCAGTACTTC. Translated: CAWSGQGSYEQYF.

The chain employs TRBV11-2 and TRBJ1-1; D unresolved. This CDR3 is 13 amino acids long. Trimming shortened V by 1 base and J by 1 base, and 4 bases separated the two germline ends. Germline assignment: CDR1 SGHAT and CDR2 FQNNGV. CDR3 in amino acids: CASSLGQNTEAFF. In nucleotides, the CDR3 is TGTGCCAGCAGCTTAGGGCAGAACACTGAAGCTTTCTTT.

The V and J genes are TRBV7-6 and TRBJ2-7; 14 nucleotides align to TRBD2. Germline trimming cut 5 bases from V and 4 bases from J; bases unmatched to any gene: 10. CDR1 SGHVS and CDR2 FNYEAQ come from the germline V gene. The CDR3 has 17 amino acids. The CDR3 sequence is CASSAPGTSGSAYEQYF. The CDR3 DNA reads as TGTGCCAGCAGCGCACCCGGGACTAGCGGGAGCGCGTACGAGCAGTACTTC.

The chain carries TRBV6-5 and TRBJ1-1; D is undetermined. The CDR3 spans 15 residues. V was trimmed by 6 bases and J by 0 bases, leaving 14 bases between them. In germline, CDR1 is MNHEY, CDR2 SVGAGI. The DNA of the CDR3 is TGTGCCAGCAGACCCTGGAGGGTAGTGAACACTGAAGCTTTCTTT. Protein sequence: CASRPWRVVNTEAFF.

The chain uses TRBV6-1 and TRBJ2-7; tentatively, D is TRBD2 (6 bases). The CDR3 is 14 residues long. V was pared by 6 bases and J by 4 bases, with 16 bases between. Germline V gene sequence: CDR1 MNHNS, CDR2 SASEGT. This chain's CDR3 is CASRVSPGGYEQYF. DNA of the CDR3: TGTGCCAGCAGGGTTTCCCCCGGAGGGTACGAGCAGTACTTC.